This TCR beta chain is from a study of monozygotic twins with inflammatory bowel disease. Whole-study results and caveats: Lower sharing of clonotypes with other individuals was seen in IBD patients than in healthy twins. This was most marked in patients showing signs of disease activity. The inverse Simpson measure of TCRbeta diversity was lower in IBD patients than in healthy co-twins.

cDNA was made in eight separate reactions per sample. TCRalpha and TCRbeta cDNA was put through two nested PCRs of approximately 17 and 9 cycles. TCRdb reprocessed the 5' RACE reads, keeping one entry per CDR3 protein, no DNA. The sample table includes 350,000 to 500,000 distinct CDR3 sequences. Worth noting for this clonotype: Antigen: not known.

The CDR3 spans 13 residues. The V gene is TRBV12-3 or TRBV12-4, the J gene TRBJ2-7; TCRdb proposes TRBD2, but this gene call is untestable without DNA. The TCR was taken from a human donor with ulcerative colitis or Crohn's disease, or a healthy co-twin of an affected twin (not recorded which). Sequences were obtained from blood. CDR3 sequence: CASCLAEGVEQYF.